A selection of T cell receptor beta chains follows, all from one sample in a study of T cell responses to AZD1222 COVID-19 vaccine. Repertoires were generated with immunoSEQ multiplex PCR, while TCRdb's copy carries only in-frame clones and drops some. Here the sample spans 30,000 to 35,000 clones, roughly 74% being singletons. The sequenced sample was peripheral blood, obtained 28 days after the second AZD1222 dose. Receptor source: an adult who received the AZD1222 COVID-19 vaccine. Both conserved end residues are part of each CDR3. The order of the fields is D gene, CDR3 length, clone size, J gene, V gene, CDR3 protein, CDR3 DNA. A D gene is named only where the DNA matches it firmly. Size values are once, few and many counts, or a class for expanded clones, and some rows have none.

TRBD1,15,NA,TRBJ2-3,TRBV19,CASSMGQGAPDTQYF,TGTGCCAGTAGTATGGGACAGGGGGCCCCAGATACGCAGTATTTT
TRBD1,13,NA,TRBJ1-6,TRBV6-5,CASRGQGDSPLHF,TGTGCCAGCCGGGGACAGGGGGATTCACCCCTCCACTTT
NA,14,NA,TRBJ1-5,TRBV7-8,CASSLGIGNQPQHF,TGTGCCAGCAGCTTAGGAATCGGGAATCAGCCCCAGCATTTT
TRBD1,13,NA,TRBJ1-1,TRBV7-9,CASSWDSNTEAFF,TGTGCCAGCAGCTGGGACAGCAACACTGAAGCTTTCTTT
TRBD1,14,NA,TRBJ1-1,TRBV27,CASSSGGFGTEAFF,TGTGCCAGCAGTTCAGGGGGATTCGGCACTGAAGCTTTCTTT
NA,14,NA,TRBJ1-5,TRBV19,CASSAGKGNQPQHF,TGTGCCAGTAGTGCGGGTAAGGGCAATCAGCCCCAGCATTTT
NA,12,NA,TRBJ2-7,TRBV7-2,CASSLAGGPSYF,TGTGCCAGCAGCTTAGCGGGGGGGCCGTCGTACTTC
NA,16,few,TRBJ2-2,TRBV5-1,CASSVLRTDMVGELFF,TGCGCCAGCAGCGTGTTGAGGACAGATATGGTCGGGGAGCTGTTTTTT
TRBD2,14,few,TRBJ2-3,TRBV5-1,CASMSSGRTDTQYF,TGCGCCAGCATGTCTAGCGGGAGGACGGATACGCAGTATTTT
NA,16,NA,TRBJ2-3,TRBV7-2,CASSQTPSSGTDTQYF,TGTGCCAGCAGCCAGACGCCCTCTTCTGGGACAGATACGCAGTATTTT
NA,13,once,TRBJ2-2,TRBV15,CATRDSDTGELFF,TGTGCCACCAGGGACAGCGACACCGGGGAGCTGTTTTTT
NA,16,NA,TRBJ1-3,TRBV2,CASSEYGRGSGNTIYF,TGTGCCAGCAGTGAATACGGCAGGGGATCTGGAAACACCATATATTTT
NA,15,NA,TRBJ1-2,TRBV7-2,CASSLQGSLPYGYTF,TGTGCCAGCAGCTTACAGGGTTCGCTTCCCTATGGCTACACCTTC
NA,16,NA,TRBJ1-4,TRBV19,CASSVRQSATNEKLFF,TGTGCCAGTAGTGTCAGACAGTCCGCAACTAATGAAAAACTGTTTTTT
NA,16,NA,TRBJ2-4,TRBV6-5,CASSYSRVLAKNIQYF,TGTGCCAGCAGTTACTCGAGGGTCCTAGCCAAAAACATTCAGTACTTC
TRBD2,14,NA,TRBJ2-7,TRBV27,CATHTGGLAGTTYF,TGTGCCACTCATACTGGAGGACTAGCGGGAACAACGTACTTC
NA,11,once,TRBJ2-5,TRBV5-1,CASSTQETQYF,TGCGCCAGCAGCACCCAAGAGACCCAGTACTTC
TRBD2,16,NA,TRBJ2-1,TRBV2,CASRRSGGNIYNEQFF,TGTGCCAGCAGGCGTAGCGGGGGGAACATCTACAATGAGCAGTTCTTC
NA,15,large,TRBJ2-7,TRBV4-2,CASSQDGVGSYEQYF,TGTGCCAGCAGCCAAGATGGGGTTGGATCCTACGAGCAGTACTTC
TRBD2,17,NA,TRBJ2-1,TRBV12-5,CASGLRLAGGTYNEQFF,TGTGCTAGTGGTTTGCGTCTAGCGGGAGGGACCTACAATGAGCAGTTCTTC
NA,13,NA,TRBJ1-2,TRBV18,CASSPPGEGGYTF,TGTGCCAGCTCACCCCCAGGGGAAGGCGGCTACACCTTC
NA,15,NA,TRBJ1-3,TRBV7-2,CASSSSSGPGNTIYF,TGTGCCAGCAGCTCCTCGTCAGGGCCGGGAAACACCATATATTTT
NA,17,NA,TRBJ2-2,TRBV18,CASSPPAGWANTGELFF,TGTGCCAGCTCACCACCGGCGGGGTGGGCGAACACCGGGGAGCTGTTTTTT
NA,16,NA,TRBJ2-2,TRBV7-6,CASAKQGRGYTGELFF,TGTGCCAGCGCCAAACAGGGCCGGGGATACACCGGGGAGCTGTTTTTT
NA,14,NA,TRBJ1-2,TRBV7-9,CASSLARTDYGYTF,TGTGCCAGCAGCTTAGCTCGGACAGACTATGGCTACACCTTC
NA,14,few,TRBJ2-3,TRBV7-8,CASSFWVETDTQYF,TGTGCCAGCAGCTTTTGGGTTGAAACAGATACGCAGTATTTT
NA,15,NA,TRBJ2-7,TRBV5-1,CASSTGTIFSYEQYF,TGCGCCAGCAGCACCGGGACCATTTTCTCCTACGAGCAGTACTTC
TRBD2,15,NA,TRBJ2-1,TRBV2,CASSDFGTSGNEQFF,TGTGCCAGCAGTGACTTCGGGACTAGCGGCAATGAGCAGTTCTTC
NA,13,NA,TRBJ1-4,TRBV12-3/TRBV12-4,CASSFWGSEKLFF,TGTGCCAGCAGTTTTTGGGGGAGTGAAAAACTGTTTTTT
TRBD1,13,once,TRBJ2-3,TRBV19,CASSDREGDTQYF,TGTGCCAGTAGCGACAGGGAAGGGGATACGCAGTATTTT
TRBD2,13,NA,TRBJ2-7,TRBV6-5,CASGTSGGAEQYF,TGTGCCAGTGGGACTAGCGGGGGGGCGGAGCAGTACTTC
TRBD1,13,once,TRBJ2-3,TRBV18,CASSPGQTDTQYF,TGTGCCAGCTCACCGGGACAGACAGATACGCAGTATTTT
NA,13,NA,TRBJ2-1,TRBV12-2,CARRAGGGDEQFF,TGTGCAAGGCGCGCGGGGGGGGGCGATGAGCAGTTCTTC
NA,15,NA,TRBJ1-5,TRBV10-2,CASSENAGGNQPQHF,TGCGCCAGCAGTGAGAACGCCGGTGGCAATCAGCCCCAGCATTTT
TRBD1,15,NA,TRBJ1-2,TRBV2,CASSDEAGGFMGYTF,TGTGCCAGCAGTGACGAGGCAGGGGGCTTTATGGGCTACACCTTC
NA,14,NA,TRBJ2-3,TRBV27,CASSGHTSTDTQYF,TGTGCCAGCAGTGGCCATACTAGCACAGATACGCAGTATTTT
NA,14,NA,TRBJ1-4,TRBV29-1,CSVGGMYGGEKLFF,TGCAGCGTTGGGGGCATGTACGGGGGCGAAAAACTGTTTTTT
NA,11,NA,TRBJ1-4,TRBV30,CAWNTNEKLFF,TGTGCCTGGAATACTAATGAAAAACTGTTTTTT
TRBD2,16,few,TRBJ2-1,TRBV4-1,CASSPGPSGGVNEQFF,TGCGCCAGCAGCCCAGGACCGAGCGGGGGAGTTAATGAGCAGTTCTTC
TRBD1,14,NA,TRBJ1-2,TRBV5-4,CASSFGQELYGYTF,TGTGCCAGCAGCTTTGGACAGGAGCTCTATGGCTACACCTTC
NA,14,NA,TRBJ1-2,TRBV15,CATSRDSFVYGYTF,TGTGCCACCAGCAGAGATTCGTTCGTCTATGGCTACACCTTC
TRBD2,17,NA,TRBJ2-1,TRBV4-1,CASSRGTSGGIYNEQFF,TGCGCCAGCAGCCGAGGGACTAGCGGGGGAATTTACAATGAGCAGTTCTTC
NA,12,NA,TRBJ2-2,TRBV29-1,CSVATGTGELFF,TGCAGCGTTGCGACGGGAACCGGGGAGCTGTTTTTT
TRBD1,15,NA,TRBJ1-5,TRBV19,CASTTGALFGQPQHF,TGTGCCAGTACAACAGGGGCCCTGTTTGGTCAGCCCCAGCATTTT
TRBD2,16,once,TRBJ2-7,TRBV7-9,CASSPSWAGGRYEQYF,TGTGCCAGCAGCCCGTCGTGGGCGGGGGGGCGTTATGAGCAGTACTTC
NA,18,NA,TRBJ2-3,TRBV12-5,CASGPLRGGLASTDTQYF,TGTGCTAGTGGGCCCCTTCGCGGGGGCCTCGCTAGCACAGATACGCAGTATTTT
TRBD2,13,medium-sized,TRBJ2-3,TRBV5-1,CASRTSPTDTQYF,TGCGCCAGCAGGACTAGCCCCACAGATACGCAGTATTTT
NA,15,NA,TRBJ1-2,TRBV7-2,CASSLVQGSHYGYTF,TGTGCCAGCAGCTTAGTGCAGGGATCCCACTATGGCTACACCTTC
TRBD2,14,NA,TRBJ2-5,TRBV28,CASRPSGSAQTQYF,TGTGCCAGCAGACCTAGCGGGAGCGCCCAGACCCAGTACTTC
NA,15,NA,TRBJ2-1,TRBV6-5,CASSRLPSGPNEQFF,TGTGCCAGCAGCAGGTTGCCCTCAGGGCCCAATGAGCAGTTCTTC
NA,14,once,TRBJ2-4,TRBV18,CASSPGTPKNIQYF,TGTGCCAGCTCACCCGGGACACCTAAAAACATTCAGTACTTC
NA,16,few,TRBJ1-1,TRBV5-5,CASSLASGGMNTEAFF,TGTGCCAGCAGCTTGGCCTCGGGGGGGATGAACACTGAAGCTTTCTTT
TRBD2,15,NA,TRBJ2-3,TRBV4-2,CASSQVGGNTDTQYF,TGTGCCAGCAGCCAAGTGGGGGGGAACACAGATACGCAGTATTTT
NA,13,few,TRBJ2-1,TRBV7-3,CASSLIAVDEQFF,TGTGCCAGCAGCTTAATAGCTGTCGATGAGCAGTTCTTC
TRBD1,13,NA,TRBJ1-6,TRBV29-1,CSVTGDFNSPLHF,TGCAGCGTCACAGGGGACTTTAATTCACCCCTCCACTTT